A selection of T cell receptor beta chains follows, all from one sample in a study of OX40 agonist ivuxolimab in advanced cancers. TCRdb's table, derived via immunoSEQ multiplex PCR, lists solely in-frame clones and lacks some. The data contain about 80,000 clones, more than 90% of them seen just once; the ten biggest clones take up roughly 5%. The sample was CD4+ or CD8+ T cells sorted from blood, taken in a trial of the OX40 agonist ivuxolimab. The receptors were sampled from an adult with an advanced solid tumor such as melanoma, head and neck, liver or kidney cancer. Each CDR3 is given with its conserved first and last residue. Fields, in order: J gene, clone size, V gene, D gene, CDR3 DNA, CDR3 protein. A D gene is named only where the DNA matches it firmly. Rows may omit the clone size; those that give it use once, few, many or a size class.

TRBJ2-2 . TRBV18 TRBD1 TGTGCCAGCTCACTGGGACAGGGGCCCACCGGGGAGCTGTTTTTT CASSLGQGPTGELFF
TRBJ2-1 . TRBV5-4 TRBD2 TGTGCCAGCACTGGACTAGTCAATGAGCAGTTCTTC CASTGLVNEQFF
TRBJ1-3 . TRBV5-1 . TGCGCCAGCAGCTTGACAGGGAGCTCTGGAAACACCATATATTTT CASSLTGSSGNTIYF
TRBJ2-6 . TRBV5-4 . TGTGCCAGCAGCTTGTCGGGGCTCGGGGCCAACGTCCTGACTTTC CASSLSGLGANVLTF
TRBJ1-3 . TRBV7-9 TRBD1 TGTGCCAGCAGCTTAATGACGACAGGGTCCGGAAACACCATATATTTT CASSLMTTGSGNTIYF
TRBJ1-5 once TRBV13 . TGTGCCAGCAGCCGGACTGGGAGCAATCAGCCCCAGCATTTT CASSRTGSNQPQHF
TRBJ2-7 . TRBV4-3 . TGCGCCAGCAGCCAAGAACCACAGGGTGGCTACGAGCAGTACTTC CASSQEPQGGYEQYF
TRBJ2-1 . TRBV5-8 TRBD2 TGTGCCAGCACCCTAGCGGGAGGTCGCCACAATGAGCAGTTCTTC CASTLAGGRHNEQFF
TRBJ2-5 . TRBV10-1 TRBD2 TGCGCCAGCAGTAGAGCGGGACAAGAGACCCAGTACTTC CASSRAGQETQYF
TRBJ1-5 . TRBV6-6 . TGTGCCAGCAGTTATTGGGGGCAAAGCAATCAGCCCCAGCATTTT CASSYWGQSNQPQHF
TRBJ2-4 . TRBV10-2 . TGCGCCAGCAGTGCAGACGGAGGGGGGCAAAACATTCAGTACTTC CASSADGGGQNIQYF
TRBJ1-1 . TRBV4-3 . TGCGCCAGCAGCCAAGAATGGGCTTTAGGTGGGGCGAATGAAGCTTTCTTT CASSQEWALGGANEAFF
TRBJ2-6 . TRBV19 . TGTGCCAGTACCCCGGGGCGGATATCTGGGGCCAACGTCCTGACTTTC CASTPGRISGANVLTF
TRBJ2-5 . TRBV7-2 TRBD1 TGTGCCAGCAGCTTAGACAGGGGTCCGGAGACCCAGTACTTC CASSLDRGPETQYF
TRBJ2-5 . TRBV5-1 TRBD1 TGCGCCAGCAGCTCCGACAGGGCACAAGAGACCCAGTACTTC CASSSDRAQETQYF
TRBJ2-4 . TRBV10-3 . TGTGCCATCAGTACAGGTATACTAGCCAAAAACATTCAGTACTTC CAISTGILAKNIQYF
TRBJ2-5 . TRBV5-6 . TGTGCCAGCAGCGCCCTCGGCAGGGGGGGACAAGAGACCCAGTACTTC CASSALGRGGQETQYF
TRBJ2-1 . TRBV4-1 TRBD2 TGCGCCAGCAGCCAAGATGTCCCTAGCGGGAGCATCAATGAGCAGTTCTTC CASSQDVPSGSINEQFF
TRBJ1-1 . TRBV16 . TGTGCCAGCAGCCCTACCGGTGGGTTTGCTGAAGCTTTCTTT CASSPTGGFAEAFF